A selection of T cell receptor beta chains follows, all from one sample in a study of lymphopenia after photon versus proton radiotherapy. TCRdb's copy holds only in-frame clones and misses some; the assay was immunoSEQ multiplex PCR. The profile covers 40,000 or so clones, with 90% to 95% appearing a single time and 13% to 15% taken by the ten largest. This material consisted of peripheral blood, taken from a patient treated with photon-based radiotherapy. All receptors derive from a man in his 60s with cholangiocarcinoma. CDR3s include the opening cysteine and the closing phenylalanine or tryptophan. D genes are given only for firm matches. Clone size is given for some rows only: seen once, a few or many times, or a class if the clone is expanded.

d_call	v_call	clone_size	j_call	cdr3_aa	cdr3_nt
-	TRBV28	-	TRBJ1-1	CASSFQAHTEAFF	TGTGCCAGCAGTTTTCAGGCTCACACTGAAGCTTTCTTT
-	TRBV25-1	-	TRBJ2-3	CASLGNTQYF	TGTGCCAGCCTTGGGAATACGCAGTATTTT
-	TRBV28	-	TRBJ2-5	CASSTGTPPETQYF	TGTGCCAGCAGTACCGGGACACCGCCAGAGACCCAGTACTTC
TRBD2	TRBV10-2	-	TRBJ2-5	CASTRTTSGRVETQYF	TGCGCCAGCACGAGAACGACTAGCGGGAGAGTAGAGACCCAGTACTTC
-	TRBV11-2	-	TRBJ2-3	CASSPTHGGDTQYF	TGTGCCAGCAGCCCTACTCACGGGGGAGATACGCAGTATTTT
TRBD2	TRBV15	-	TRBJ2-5	CATSRGGSGGETQYF	TGTGCCACCAGCAGAGGAGGTTCGGGAGGAGAGACCCAGTACTTC
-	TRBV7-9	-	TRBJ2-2	CASSWKETITGELFF	TGTGCCAGCAGCTGGAAAGAGACTATCACCGGGGAGCTGTTTTTT
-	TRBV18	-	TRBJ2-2	CASSPPGLLAFDTGELFF	TGTGCCAGCTCACCACCGGGCCTTCTAGCGTTTGATACCGGGGAGCTGTTTTTT
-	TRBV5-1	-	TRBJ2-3	CASSSETDHTSTDTQYF	TGCGCCAGCAGTTCCGAGACAGATCATACTAGCACAGATACGCAGTATTTT
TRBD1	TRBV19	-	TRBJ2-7	CASSGQVGYEQYF	TGTGCCAGTAGTGGACAGGTCGGCTACGAGCAGTACTTC
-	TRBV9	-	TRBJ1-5	CASSDDPGHNQPQHF	TGTGCCAGCAGCGACGATCCGGGACATAATCAGCCCCAGCATTTT
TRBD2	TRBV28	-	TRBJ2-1	CASSTPLPPSGSYNEQFF	TGTGCCAGCAGCACCCCTTTGCCCCCTAGCGGCTCCTACAATGAGCAGTTCTTC
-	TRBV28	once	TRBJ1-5	CASSPFTQPQHF	TGTGCCAGCAGTCCCTTTACTCAGCCCCAGCATTTT
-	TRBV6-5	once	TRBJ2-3	CASSTGQSFTDTQYF	TGTGCCAGCAGTACCGGACAGAGTTTCACAGATACGCAGTATTTT
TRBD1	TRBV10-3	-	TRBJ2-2	CATRGQGGKGGELFF	TGTGCCACCCGGGGACAGGGTGGTAAGGGCGGGGAGCTGTTTTTT
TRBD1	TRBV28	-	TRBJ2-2	CASSMTGFTGELFF	TGTGCCAGCAGCATGACAGGGTTCACCGGGGAGCTGTTTTTT
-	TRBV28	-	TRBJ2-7	CASSDGTTKIREQYF	TGTGCCAGCAGCGACGGGACGACCAAGATACGGGAGCAGTACTTC
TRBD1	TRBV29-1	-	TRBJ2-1	CSVLQGGPYNEQFF	TGCAGCGTACTACAGGGGGGCCCCTACAATGAGCAGTTCTTC
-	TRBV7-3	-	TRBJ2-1	CASSRGLVNEQFF	TGTGCCAGCAGCCGCGGACTTGTCAATGAGCAGTTCTTC
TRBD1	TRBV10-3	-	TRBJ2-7	CAIRGTGPYEQYF	TGTGCCATCAGGGGGACAGGACCCTACGAGCAGTACTTC
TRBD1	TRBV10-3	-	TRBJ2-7	CAISDQTGFEQYF	TGTGCCATCAGTGACCAGACAGGGTTCGAGCAGTACTTC
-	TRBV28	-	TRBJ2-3	CASRSGSMEDTQYF	TGTGCCAGCAGGTCAGGGTCAATGGAAGATACGCAGTATTTT
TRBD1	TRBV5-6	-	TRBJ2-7	CASSLEGQGRYEQYF	TGTGCCAGCAGCTTAGAGGGACAGGGGCGTTACGAGCAGTACTTC
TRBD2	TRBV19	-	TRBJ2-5	CASGSSGGSQTQYF	TGTGCCAGTGGATCTAGCGGAGGCTCCCAGACCCAGTACTTC
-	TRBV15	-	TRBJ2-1	CATSRDPGNEQFF	TGTGCCACCAGCAGAGATCCCGGTAATGAGCAGTTCTTC
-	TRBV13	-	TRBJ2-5	CASSHRNQETQYF	TGTGCCAGCAGCCACAGGAACCAAGAGACCCAGTACTTC
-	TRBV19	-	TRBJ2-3	CASSGLGHPSTDTQYF	TGTGCCAGTAGTGGACTCGGACACCCTAGCACAGATACGCAGTATTTT
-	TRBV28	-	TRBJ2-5	CAPLPPRDQETQYF	TGTGCCCCCCTCCCCCCCCGTGACCAAGAGACCCAGTACTTC
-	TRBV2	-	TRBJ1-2	CASSAGQLYGYTF	TGTGCCAGCAGTGCCGGACAGCTCTATGGCTACACCTTC